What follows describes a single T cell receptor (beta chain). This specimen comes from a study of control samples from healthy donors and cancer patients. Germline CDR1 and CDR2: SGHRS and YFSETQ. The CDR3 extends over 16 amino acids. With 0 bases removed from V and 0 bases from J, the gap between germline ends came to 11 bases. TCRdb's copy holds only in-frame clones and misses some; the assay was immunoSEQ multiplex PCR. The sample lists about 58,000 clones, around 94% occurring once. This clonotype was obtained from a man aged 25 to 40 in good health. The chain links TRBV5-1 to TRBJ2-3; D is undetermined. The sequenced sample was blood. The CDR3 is CASSLGSSSSTDTQYF. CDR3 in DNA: TGCGCCAGCAGCTTGGGATCATCAAGTAGCACAGATACGCAGTATTTT.